The entry that follows covers one TCR beta chain sequence. The target antigen is unknown. This sample was included in a study of shared clonotypes between healthy human individuals. Turning to the study itself: CD4 naive cells filled three plates per donor, CD4 memory three, CD8 naive two and CD8 memory one. Study results and caveats: Only blood samples were collected, and tissue repertoires likely differ. Larger estimated richness was generally recorded for naive subsets relative to memory subsets.

Over several immunoSEQ plates, each subset's genomic DNA was distributed in even portions. Generated by immunoSEQ multiplex PCR, the TCRdb table keeps only in-frame clones and is missing some. In the table there are over a million clones, around 78% of which are singletons. The sample was memory CD4+ T cells from PBMCs. Subset noted: CD45RA-negative fraction. The source of this sequence is a man aged 18-30 years in good health. Some clones in this sample may be carry-over from other donors' samples.

CDR3 amino acids: CASSRGQGGEKLFF. The CDR3 nucleotides read TGTGCCAGCAGTCGGGGACAGGGTGGCGAAAAACTGTTTTTT. The genes are TRBV6-1 and TRBJ1-4, with 9 bases identical to TRBD1. J lost 8 bases, V lost 5 bases, and 6 bases had no gene match. Germline V CDR1 and CDR2: MNHNS, SASEGT. The CDR3 totals 14 residues.